This TCR beta chain was sequenced in a study of shared T cell receptors in the human thymus. This table comes from immunoSEQ multiplex PCR, and its TCRdb copy is limited to in-frame clones, with some not included. The repertoire has hundreds of thousands of clones, approximately 89% of them found once; the top ten carry 0.0094%. Germline lookup yields CDR1 GTSNPN and CDR2 SVGIG (reference sequence). Trimming removed 0 bases at V and 4 bases at J, with 15 bases between. This CDR3 comprises 15 residues. This sample also belongs to another study, concerning human thymus T cells.

The chain joins TRBV30 to TRBJ1-2; the D gene is possibly TRBD1 (6 bases). The source of this sequence is a boy under three years old with a congenital heart defect. The sequenced sample consisted of thymocytes. Here the CDR3 DNA reads TGTGCCTGGAGTGTACGTCGGGGGGCGGCCTATGGCTACACCTTC. Protein sequence: CAWSVRRGAAYGYTF.